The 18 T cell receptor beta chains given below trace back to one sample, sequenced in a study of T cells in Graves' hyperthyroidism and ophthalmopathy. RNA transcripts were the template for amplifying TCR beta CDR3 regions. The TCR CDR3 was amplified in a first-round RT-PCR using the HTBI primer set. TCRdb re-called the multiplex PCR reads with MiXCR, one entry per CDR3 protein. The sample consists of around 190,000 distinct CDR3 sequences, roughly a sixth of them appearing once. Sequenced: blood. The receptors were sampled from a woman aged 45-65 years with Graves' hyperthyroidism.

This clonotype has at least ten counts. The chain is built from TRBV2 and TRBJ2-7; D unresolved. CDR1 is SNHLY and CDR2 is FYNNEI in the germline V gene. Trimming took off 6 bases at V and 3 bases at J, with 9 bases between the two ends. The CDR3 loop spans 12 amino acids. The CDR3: CASSWEHYEQYF. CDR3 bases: TGTGCCAGCAGCTGGGAACACTACGAGCAGTACTTC.

Written as DNA, the CDR3 is TGCGCCAGCAGATTACTAGCGGGAGTTGAGGAGACCCAGTACTTC. Protein: CASRLLAGVEETQYF. The rearrangement links TRBV10-2 to TRBJ2-5; 11 nucleotides align to TRBD2. Germline V gives CDR1 WSHSY, CDR2 SAAADI. The length of the CDR3 is 15 residues. V gave up 6 bases and J gave up 5 bases; unmatched junction bases: 8.

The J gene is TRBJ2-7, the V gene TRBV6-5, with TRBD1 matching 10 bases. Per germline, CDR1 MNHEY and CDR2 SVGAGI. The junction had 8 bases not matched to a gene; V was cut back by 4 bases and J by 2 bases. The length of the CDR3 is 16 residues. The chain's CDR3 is CASSSSGTGAPYEQYF. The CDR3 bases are TGTGCCAGCAGTTCTAGTGGGACAGGGGCCCCCTACGAGCAGTACTTC.

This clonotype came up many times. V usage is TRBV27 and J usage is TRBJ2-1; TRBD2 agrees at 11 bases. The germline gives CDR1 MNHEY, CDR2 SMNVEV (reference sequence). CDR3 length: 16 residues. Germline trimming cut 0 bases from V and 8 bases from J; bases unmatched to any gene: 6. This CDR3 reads CASSLSLAGGPDEQFF. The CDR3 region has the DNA TGTGCCAGCAGTTTATCTCTAGCGGGAGGTCCTGATGAGCAGTTCTTC.

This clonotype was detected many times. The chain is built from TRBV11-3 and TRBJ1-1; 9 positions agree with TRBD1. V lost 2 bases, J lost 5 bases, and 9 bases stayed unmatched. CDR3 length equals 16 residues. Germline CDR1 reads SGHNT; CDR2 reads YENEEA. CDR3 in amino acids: CASSLSWGTGSTEAFF. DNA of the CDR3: TGTGCCAGCAGCTTAAGTTGGGGGACAGGGAGTACTGAAGCTTTCTTT.

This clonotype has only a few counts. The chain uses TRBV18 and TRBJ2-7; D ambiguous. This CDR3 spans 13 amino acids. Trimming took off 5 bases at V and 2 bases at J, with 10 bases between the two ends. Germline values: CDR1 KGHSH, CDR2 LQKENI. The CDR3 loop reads CASSDPGTYEQYF. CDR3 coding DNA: TGTGCCAGCTCAGACCCTGGGACCTACGAGCAGTACTTC.

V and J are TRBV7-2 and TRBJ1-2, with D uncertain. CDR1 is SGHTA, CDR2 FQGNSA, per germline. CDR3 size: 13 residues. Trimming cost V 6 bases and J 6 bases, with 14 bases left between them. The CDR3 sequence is CASRPQSENGYTF. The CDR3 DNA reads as TGTGCCAGCAGACCCCAGTCAGAGAATGGCTACACCTTC.

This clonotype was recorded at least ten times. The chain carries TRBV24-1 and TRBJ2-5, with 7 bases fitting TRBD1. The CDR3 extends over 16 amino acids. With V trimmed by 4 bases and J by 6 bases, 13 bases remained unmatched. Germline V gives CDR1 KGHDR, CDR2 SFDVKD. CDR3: CATSDPYGQAGKTQYF. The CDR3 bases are TGTGCCACCAGTGACCCATATGGACAGGCCGGGAAGACCCAGTACTTC.

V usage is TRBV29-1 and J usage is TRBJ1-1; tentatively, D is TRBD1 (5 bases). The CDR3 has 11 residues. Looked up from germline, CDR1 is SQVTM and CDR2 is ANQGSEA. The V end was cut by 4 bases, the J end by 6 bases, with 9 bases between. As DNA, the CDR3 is TGCAGCGTTGCCAGGGCCCCTGAAGCTTTCTTT. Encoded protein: CSVARAPEAFF. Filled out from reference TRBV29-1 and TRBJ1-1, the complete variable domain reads SAVISQKPSRDICQRGTSLTIQCQVDSQVTMMFWYRQQPGQSLTLIATANQGSEATYESGFVIDKFPISRPNLTFSTLTVSNMSPEDSSIYLCSVARAPEAFFGQGTRLTVV.

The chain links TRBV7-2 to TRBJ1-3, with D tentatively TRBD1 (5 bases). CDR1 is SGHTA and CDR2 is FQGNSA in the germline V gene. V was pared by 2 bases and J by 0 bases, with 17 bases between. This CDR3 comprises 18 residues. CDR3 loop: CASSLSGTIRNSGNTIYF. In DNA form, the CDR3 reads TGTGCCAGCAGCTTATCCGGGACCATTCGAAACTCTGGAAACACCATATATTTT. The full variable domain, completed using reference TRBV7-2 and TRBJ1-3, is GAGVSQSPSNKVTEKGKDVELRCDPISGHTALYWYRQSLGQGLEFLIYFQGNSAPDKSGLPSDRFSAERTGGSVSTLTIQRTQQEDSAVYLCASSLSGTIRNSGNTIYFGEGSWLTVV.

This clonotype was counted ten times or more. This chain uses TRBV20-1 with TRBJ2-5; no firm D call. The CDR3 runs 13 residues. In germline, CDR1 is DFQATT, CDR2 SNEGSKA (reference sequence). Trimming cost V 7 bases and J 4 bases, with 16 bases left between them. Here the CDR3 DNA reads TGCAGTGGCAGTGAGGCATCGTCAGAGACCCAGTACTTC. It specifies CSGSEASSETQYF.

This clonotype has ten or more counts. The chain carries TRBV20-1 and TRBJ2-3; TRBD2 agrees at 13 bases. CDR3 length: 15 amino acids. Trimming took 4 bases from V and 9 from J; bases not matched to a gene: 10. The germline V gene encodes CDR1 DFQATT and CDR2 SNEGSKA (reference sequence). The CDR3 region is CSANQGLAGVLTQYF. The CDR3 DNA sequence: TGCAGTGCTAACCAAGGACTAGCGGGAGTTCTGACGCAGTATTTT.

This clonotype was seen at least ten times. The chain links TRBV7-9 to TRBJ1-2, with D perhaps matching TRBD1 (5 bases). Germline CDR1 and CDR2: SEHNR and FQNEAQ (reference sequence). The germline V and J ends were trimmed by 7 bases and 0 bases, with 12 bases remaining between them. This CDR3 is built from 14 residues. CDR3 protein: CASTGGRANYGYTF. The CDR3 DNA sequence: TGTGCCAGCACGGGGGGTAGAGCTAACTATGGCTACACCTTC.

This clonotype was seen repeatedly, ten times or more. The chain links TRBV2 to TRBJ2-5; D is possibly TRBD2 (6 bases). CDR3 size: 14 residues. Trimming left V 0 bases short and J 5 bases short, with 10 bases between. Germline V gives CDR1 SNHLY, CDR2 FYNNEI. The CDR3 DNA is TGTGCCAGCAGTGAAGCGCTGGGAGGCGAGACCCAGTACTTC. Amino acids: CASSEALGGETQYF.

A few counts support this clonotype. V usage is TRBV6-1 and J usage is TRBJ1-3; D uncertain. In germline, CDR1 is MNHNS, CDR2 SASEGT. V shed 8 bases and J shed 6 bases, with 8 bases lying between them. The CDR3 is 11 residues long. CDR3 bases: TGTGCCAGCGGTAGGGAAAACACCATATATTTT. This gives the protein CASGRENTIYF.

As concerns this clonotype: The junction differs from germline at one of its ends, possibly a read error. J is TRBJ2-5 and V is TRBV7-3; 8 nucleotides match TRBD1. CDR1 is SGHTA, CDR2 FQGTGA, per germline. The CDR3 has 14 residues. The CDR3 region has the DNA TGTGCCAGCAGCTCATCAGGGGGCCAAGGGACCCAGTACTTC. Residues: CASSSSGGQGTQYF.

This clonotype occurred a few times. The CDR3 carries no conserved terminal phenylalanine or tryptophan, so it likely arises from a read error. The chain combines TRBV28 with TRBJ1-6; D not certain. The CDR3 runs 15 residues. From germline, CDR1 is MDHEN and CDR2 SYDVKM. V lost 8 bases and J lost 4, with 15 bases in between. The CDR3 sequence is CASRRRADYNSPLHL. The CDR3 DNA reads TGTGCCAGCCGCCGCCGGGCAGATTATAATTCACCCCTCCACCTT.

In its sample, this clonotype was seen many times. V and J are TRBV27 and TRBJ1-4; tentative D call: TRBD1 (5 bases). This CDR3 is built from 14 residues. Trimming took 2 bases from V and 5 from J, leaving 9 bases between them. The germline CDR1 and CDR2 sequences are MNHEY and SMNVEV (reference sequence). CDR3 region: CASSLVGPNEKLFF. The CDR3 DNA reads TGTGCCAGCAGTTTAGTGGGGCCCAATGAAAAACTGTTTTTT. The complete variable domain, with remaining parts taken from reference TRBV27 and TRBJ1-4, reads EAQVTQNPRYLITVTGKKLTVTCSQNMNHEYMSWYRQDPGLGLRQIYYSMNVEVTDKGDVPEGYKVSRKEKRNFPLILESPSPNQTSLYFCASSLVGPNEKLFFGSGTQLSVL.